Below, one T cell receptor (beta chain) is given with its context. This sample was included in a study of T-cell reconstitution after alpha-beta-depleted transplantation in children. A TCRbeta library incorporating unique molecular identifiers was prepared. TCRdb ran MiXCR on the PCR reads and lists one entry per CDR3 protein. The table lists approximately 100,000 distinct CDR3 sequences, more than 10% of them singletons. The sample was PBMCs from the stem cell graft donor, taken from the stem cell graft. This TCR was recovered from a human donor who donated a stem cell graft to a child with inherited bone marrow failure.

CDR3 protein: CASSYTYPGANVLTF. The CDR3 nucleotides read TGTGCCAGCAGTTATACTTACCCCGGGGCCAACGTCCTGACTTTC. V is TRBV6-5 and J is TRBJ2-6; D is unresolved. This CDR3 is built from 15 residues. Germline V gene data show CDR1 as MNHEY and CDR2 as SVGAGI. V was clipped by 3 bases and J by 4 bases, with 10 bases between them.